A selection of T cell receptor beta chains follows, all from one sample in a study of blood T cell repertoires in COVID-19. Here immunoSEQ multiplex PCR was the method, and the copy in TCRdb shows in-frame clones only, minus some. Among about 210,000 clones listed, approximately 81% were seen once. Material for sequencing was PBMCs or T cells enriched from blood (not recorded which). The receptors were sampled from a woman aged 45-65 years with acute COVID-19. Each CDR3 is given with its conserved first and last residue. A D gene is named only where the DNA matches it firmly. Only some rows state a clone size, as once, few, many or a class for expanded clones.

j_call: TRBJ2-5
clone_size: .
d_call: TRBD1
v_call: TRBV5-1
cdr3_nt: TGCGCCAGCAGCCCGGGGTCAGGGGGCCGGTTATTTACAGAGACCCAGTACTTC
cdr3_aa: CASSPGSGGRLFTETQYF

j_call: TRBJ1-4
clone_size: .
d_call: TRBD1
v_call: TRBV15
cdr3_nt: TGTGCCACCAGCTCACTAGCACAGGGGGGGAATGAAAAACTGTTTTTT
cdr3_aa: CATSSLAQGGNEKLFF

j_call: TRBJ2-1
clone_size: .
d_call: .
v_call: TRBV27
cdr3_nt: TGTGCCAGCAACGCTAAAGCGGCCTCCTACAATGAGCAGTTCTTC
cdr3_aa: CASNAKAASYNEQFF

j_call: TRBJ2-5
clone_size: .
d_call: TRBD1
v_call: TRBV10-3
cdr3_nt: TGTGCCATCAGCCCAGGGGACAGGGCGGAGACCCAGTACTTC
cdr3_aa: CAISPGDRAETQYF

j_call: TRBJ2-2
clone_size: .
d_call: .
v_call: TRBV19
cdr3_nt: TGTGCCAGTAGGACAGATAGGAACACCGGGGAGCTGTTTTTT
cdr3_aa: CASRTDRNTGELFF

j_call: TRBJ2-1
clone_size: .
d_call: TRBD2
v_call: TRBV5-4
cdr3_nt: TGTGCCAGCAGCCGGACTAGCGGGGGGTCCTACAATGAGCAGTTCTTC
cdr3_aa: CASSRTSGGSYNEQFF

j_call: TRBJ2-1
clone_size: once
d_call: TRBD1
v_call: TRBV30
cdr3_nt: TGTGCCTGGAGCCTCGGGACAGGGCATGAGCAGTTCTTC
cdr3_aa: CAWSLGTGHEQFF

j_call: TRBJ2-3
clone_size: .
d_call: .
v_call: TRBV3-1/TRBV3-2
cdr3_nt: TGTGCCAGCAGCCGGGGACAGGGAAGTAGCGGGGGACCGTCCACAGATACGCAGTATTTT
cdr3_aa: CASSRGQGSSGGPSTDTQYF

j_call: TRBJ2-1
clone_size: .
d_call: TRBD2
v_call: TRBV7-2
cdr3_nt: TGTGCCAGCAGCTTAGCGCTCGCGGGAGGCCTCCAGTTCTTC
cdr3_aa: CASSLALAGGLQFF

j_call: TRBJ2-5
clone_size: .
d_call: .
v_call: TRBV5-1
cdr3_nt: TGCGCCAGCAGCAGCCAAAACGGACAGATACAAGAGACCCAGTACTTC
cdr3_aa: CASSSQNGQIQETQYF

j_call: TRBJ2-1
clone_size: .
d_call: TRBD2
v_call: TRBV11-2
cdr3_nt: TGTGCCAGCGCGGAGGGAGTAGCGGGGTACAATGAGCAGTTCTTC
cdr3_aa: CASAEGVAGYNEQFF

j_call: TRBJ1-4
clone_size: .
d_call: TRBD1
v_call: TRBV7-9
cdr3_nt: TGTGCCAGCAGCTTGGGGACAGGGTATGAAAAACTGTTTTTT
cdr3_aa: CASSLGTGYEKLFF

j_call: TRBJ1-5
clone_size: .
d_call: TRBD1
v_call: TRBV19
cdr3_nt: TGTGCCAGTAGTATAGAGGCGGCCCAGACAGGGGGGGTTCAGCCCCAGCATTTT
cdr3_aa: CASSIEAAQTGGVQPQHF

j_call: TRBJ2-2
clone_size: .
d_call: TRBD1
v_call: TRBV4-2
cdr3_nt: TGTGCCAGCAGCCACGGACAGGGTGACACCGGGGAGCTGTTTTTT
cdr3_aa: CASSHGQGDTGELFF